The entry that follows covers one T cell receptor (beta chain) sequence. Its specificity is unknown. Germline V gives CDR1 SGDLS, CDR2 YYNGEE. Trimming removed 2 bases at V and 5 bases at J, with 16 bases between. The CDR3 is 15 amino acids. Subsets obtained from CD4+ cells comprised CD45RA+ naive and CD45RA-negative memory cells. This entry is derived from a study of shared clonotypes between healthy human individuals. Study summary: CD4 naive cells filled three plates per donor, CD4 memory three, CD8 naive two and CD8 memory one. Findings and limits, study-wide: It was expected that sequencing depth would affect clonotype sharing among donors. Around 4.7% was the fraction of naive CD4 clonotypes found shared across a handful of donors.

The repertoire was sequenced with immunoSEQ multiplex PCR; TCRdb's copy has only in-frame clones and lacks some. The data hold millions of clones, with around nine tenths observed a single time. The sequenced sample was naive CD4+ T cells sorted from blood. Subset given: CD45RA+ positively selected. The TCR was taken from a man aged 18-30 years in good health. The chain employs TRBV9 and TRBJ2-5; TRBD2 might be the D (5 bases). CDR3 amino acids: CASSVSAERWETQYF. For the CDR3, the DNA is TGTGCCAGCAGCGTCTCAGCGGAGAGGTGGGAGACCCAGTACTTC.